This TCR beta chain is drawn from a study of shared clonotypes between healthy human individuals. All donors were healthy HIV-negative adults lacking recent acute infections or vaccinations. The trim removed 4 bases at V and 8 bases at J, leaving 4 bases unmatched. The CDR3 loop spans 14 amino acids. Germline assignment: CDR1 SGHRS and CDR2 YFSETQ. Sequencing used immunoSEQ multiplex PCR; TCRdb keeps in-frame clones, though not all of them. Of hundreds of thousands of clones listed, roughly 70% are singletons. On this clone itself: The same CDR3 is also encoded by other DNA sequences in this sample.

Sequencing was performed on memory CD4+ T cells sorted from blood. Regarding subset: CD45RA-negative fraction. This TCR derives from a woman aged 30 to 39 in good health. The chain uses TRBV5-1 and TRBJ2-1; the match to TRBD1 covers 12 bases. CDR3 residues: CASSLGTGGDEQFF. CDR3 sequence (DNA): TGCGCCAGCAGCCTAGGGACAGGGGGCGATGAGCAGTTCTTC.